This TCR beta chain was profiled in a study of a mutant IDH1 vaccine in newly diagnosed glioma. Repertoires were generated with immunoSEQ multiplex PCR, while TCRdb's copy carries only in-frame clones and drops some. The table includes about 69,000 clones, around 86% detected once. Germline V gene lookup returns CDR1 SNHLY and CDR2 FYNNEI. V was trimmed by 6 bases and J by 1 base, leaving 9 bases between them. The CDR3 consists of 13 residues. Concerning this clone: Its specificity is not known.

Time point specified: week 35, safety follow-up. What each vaccine dose contained was 300 ug of mutant IDH1 20-mer peptide, accompanied by topical imiquimod. Specimen: PBMCs, collected from a glioma patient whose treatment included an IDH1 peptide vaccine. The sequence came from a man under 40 with glioma. The chain joins TRBV2 to TRBJ1-1; the D is unclear. DNA of the CDR3: TGTGCCAGCAGACCCAGTCCGAACACTGAAGCTTTCTTT. It translates to CASRPSPNTEAFF.